These 2 T cell receptor beta chains came from one sample sequenced in a study of CD8 T cells in Susac syndrome. Reverse transcription of about 0.45 to 1 ug RNA was carried out with random hexamers. TCRdb analysed the immunoSEQ multiplex PCR reads with MiXCR anew, one entry per CDR3 protein. This table holds about 60,000 distinct CDR3 sequences, around 96% found once. Input material: CD8+ T cells from PBMCs. Source of these receptors: a human donor with multiple sclerosis.

This chain connects TRBV27 to TRBJ1-1; perhaps TRBD1 as D (5 bases). The CDR3 loop spans 13 amino acids. Germline lookup yields CDR1 MNHEY and CDR2 SMNVEV (reference sequence). The V and J ends lost 6 bases and 6 bases respectively, with 14 bases between them. In DNA, the CDR3 is TGTGCCAGCAGGGCAGACAGAGGGGCTGAAGCTTTCTTT. It specifies CASRADRGAEAFF.

A single count supports this clonotype. The rearrangement joins TRBV5-8 to TRBJ1-1; D not resolved. V gave up 1 base and J gave up 5 bases, with 12 bases separating them. CDR1 and CDR2 (germline): SGHTS, YDEGEE. The CDR3 consists of 14 residues. The CDR3 DNA sequence: TGTGCCAGCAGCTTGACCGGCAAGCGGACTGAAGCTTTCTTT. Protein sequence: CASSLTGKRTEAFF.